This TCR beta chain comes out of a study of cytomegalovirus exposure and HLA in healthy donors. General study results and limits: The study put 150 or so TCR beta chains on its list as cytomegalovirus-associated. Among TCR sequences, most were rare, though some public TCRs appeared in many donors. There was a cluster of highly shared sequence variants that was likely a sequencing artifact. Trimming of TCR beta V- and J-genes showed a link, identified in a later analysis, to a missense DCLRE1C variant.

Looked up from germline, CDR1 is MGHDK and CDR2 is SYGVNS. Trimming left V 1 base short and J 4 bases short, with 11 bases between. The CDR3 runs 15 residues. In regard to this clone: Its antigen is unidentified.

The PCR made use of 60 Vbeta and 13 Jbeta primers. Clones were sequenced by immunoSEQ multiplex PCR, and TCRdb holds only the in-frame ones, with some missing. The sample yields roughly 110,000 clones, around 76% seen once. This chain links TRBV25-1 with TRBJ2-1, with D perhaps TRBD1 (6 bases). The clonotype was recovered from a woman aged 50 to 65 in good health and CMV-seropositive. Sequenced input: PBMCs. In nucleotides, the CDR3 is TGTGCCAGCAGTGAATCGAGGACAGATTACAATGAGCAGTTCTTC. Translation gives CASSESRTDYNEQFF. The whole variable domain, filled in from reference TRBV25-1 and TRBJ2-1, reads EADIYQTPRYLVIGTGKKITLECSQTMGHDKMYWYQQDPGMELHLIHYSYGVNSTEKGDLSSESTVSRIRTEHFPLTLESARPSHTSQYLCASSESRTDYNEQFFGPGTRLTVL.